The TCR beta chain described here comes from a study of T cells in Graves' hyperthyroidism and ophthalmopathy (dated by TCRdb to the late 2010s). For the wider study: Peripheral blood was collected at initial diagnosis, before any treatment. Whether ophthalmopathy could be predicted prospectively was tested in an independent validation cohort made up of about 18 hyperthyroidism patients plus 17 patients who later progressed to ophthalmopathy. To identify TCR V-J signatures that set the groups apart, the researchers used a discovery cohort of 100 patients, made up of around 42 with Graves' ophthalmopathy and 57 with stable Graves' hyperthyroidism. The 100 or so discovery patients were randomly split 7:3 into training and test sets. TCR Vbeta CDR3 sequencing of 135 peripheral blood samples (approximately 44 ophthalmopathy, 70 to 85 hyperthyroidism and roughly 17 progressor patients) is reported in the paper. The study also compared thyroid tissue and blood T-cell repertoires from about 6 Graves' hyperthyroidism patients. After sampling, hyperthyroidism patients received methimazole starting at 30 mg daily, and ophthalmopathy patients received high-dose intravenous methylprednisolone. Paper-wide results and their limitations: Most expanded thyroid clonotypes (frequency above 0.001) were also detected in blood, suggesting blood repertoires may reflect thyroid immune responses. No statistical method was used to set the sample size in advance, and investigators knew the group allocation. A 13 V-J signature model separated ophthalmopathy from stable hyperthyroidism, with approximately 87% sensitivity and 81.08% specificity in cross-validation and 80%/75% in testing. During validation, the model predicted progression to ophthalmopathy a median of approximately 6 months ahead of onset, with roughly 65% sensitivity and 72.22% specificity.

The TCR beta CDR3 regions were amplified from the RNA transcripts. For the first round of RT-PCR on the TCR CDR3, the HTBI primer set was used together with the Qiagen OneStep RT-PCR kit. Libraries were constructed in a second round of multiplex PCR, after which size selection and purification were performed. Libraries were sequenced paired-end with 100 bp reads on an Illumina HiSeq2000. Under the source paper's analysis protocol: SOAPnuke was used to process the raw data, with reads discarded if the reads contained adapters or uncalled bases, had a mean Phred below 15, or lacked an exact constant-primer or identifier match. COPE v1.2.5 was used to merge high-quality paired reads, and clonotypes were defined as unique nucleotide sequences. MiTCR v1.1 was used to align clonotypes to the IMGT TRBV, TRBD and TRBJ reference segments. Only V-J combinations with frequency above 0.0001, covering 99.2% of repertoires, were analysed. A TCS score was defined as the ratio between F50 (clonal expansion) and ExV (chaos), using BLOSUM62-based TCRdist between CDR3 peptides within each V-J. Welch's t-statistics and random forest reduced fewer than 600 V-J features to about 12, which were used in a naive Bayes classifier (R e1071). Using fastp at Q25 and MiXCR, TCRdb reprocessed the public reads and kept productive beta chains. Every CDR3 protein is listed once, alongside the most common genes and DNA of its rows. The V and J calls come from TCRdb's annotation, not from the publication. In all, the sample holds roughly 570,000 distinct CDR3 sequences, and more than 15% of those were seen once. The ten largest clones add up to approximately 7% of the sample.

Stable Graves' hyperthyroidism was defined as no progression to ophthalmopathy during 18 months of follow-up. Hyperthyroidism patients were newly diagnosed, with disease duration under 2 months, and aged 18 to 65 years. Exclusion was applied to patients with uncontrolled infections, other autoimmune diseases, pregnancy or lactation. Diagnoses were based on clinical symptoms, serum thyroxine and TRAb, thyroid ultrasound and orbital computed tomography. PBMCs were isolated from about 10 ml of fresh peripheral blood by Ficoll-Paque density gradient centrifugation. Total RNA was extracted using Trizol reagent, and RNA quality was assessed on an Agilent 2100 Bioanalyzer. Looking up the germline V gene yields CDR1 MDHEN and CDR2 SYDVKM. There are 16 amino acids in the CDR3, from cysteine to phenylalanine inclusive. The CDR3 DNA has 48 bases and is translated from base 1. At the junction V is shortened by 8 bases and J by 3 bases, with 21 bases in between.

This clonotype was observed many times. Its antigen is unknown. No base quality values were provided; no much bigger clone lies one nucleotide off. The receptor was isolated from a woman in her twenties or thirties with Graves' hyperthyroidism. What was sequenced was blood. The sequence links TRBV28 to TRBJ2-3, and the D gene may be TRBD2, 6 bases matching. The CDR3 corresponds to CASRKRSGRNTDTQYF. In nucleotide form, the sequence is TGTGCCAGCCGAAAGAGGTCCGGGAGAAATACAGATACGCAGTATTTT.